The TCR beta chain under discussion was sequenced for a study of blood T cell repertoires in COVID-19. Across the whole study: Some COVID-19 samples were acute and others convalescent; all came from the United States, Italy and Spain. Sources were T cells, B-cell-depleted T cells, or PBMCs; the material itself was cDNA or gDNA.

This CDR3 has 15 amino acids. V trimming: 4 bases; J trimming: 5 bases; junction bases outside the gene matches: 8. CDR1 is ENHRY, CDR2 SYGVKD, per germline. As originally analysed: Nucleated cell number was recorded as an estimate derived from reference gene primer amplification. Some clones are missing from TCRdb's copy, which holds only in-frame ones; the method was immunoSEQ multiplex PCR. That table supplies the V and J calls and clone size; D and trimming were determined from the DNA. The table records 200,000 to 250,000 clones, roughly 88% of them present only once. The clonotype originates from a woman between 40 and 55 years old who had recovered from COVID-19. J is TRBJ2-1 and V is TRBV10-3; TRBD2 agrees at 7 bases. Sequencing was performed on peripheral blood. CDR3 DNA sequence: TGTGCCATCAGTGGGTTGGGGCTAGCGGACAATGAGCAGTTCTTC. The encoded protein is CAISGLGLADNEQFF.